The TCR beta chain described here comes from a study of blood T cell repertoires in COVID-19. Study context: Material from acute and convalescent COVID-19 was sourced from the United States, Italy and Spain. Sample material is recorded as cDNA or gDNA derived from T cells, B-cell-depleted T cells, or PBMCs.

Authors' analysis steps: Amplification from reference gene primers served as the basis for estimated nucleated cell counts. Profiling relied on immunoSEQ multiplex PCR, and the TCRdb table lists in-frame clones only, not all of them. The V and J calls and clone size are taken from that table; D and trimming were inferred from the DNA. The sample shows approximately 200,000 clones, more than 75% of them seen only once. This CDR3 has 17 residues. CDR1 and CDR2 from the germline V gene are SEHNR and FQNEAQ (reference sequence). The J segment lost 2 bases and the V segment lost 7 bases, leaving 15 bases of the junction unmatched.

This receptor was taken from a man between 45 and 60 years old who had recovered from COVID-19. V usage is TRBV7-9 and J usage is TRBJ2-7; 9 bases map to TRBD2. The sequenced material came from peripheral blood. The CDR3 protein is CASTSGGTTSGPYEQYF. DNA of the CDR3: TGTGCCAGCACATCAGGGGGAACGACTAGCGGACCCTACGAGCAGTACTTC. The complete variable domain, with remaining parts taken from reference TRBV7-9 and TRBJ2-7, reads DTGVSQNPRHKITKRGQNVTFRCDPISEHNRLYWYRQTLGQGPEFLTYFQNEAQLEKSRLLSDRFSAERPKGSFSTLEIQRTEQGDSAMYLCASTSGGTTSGPYEQYFGPGTRLTVT.